What follows describes a single TCR beta chain. Its antigen is still unknown. The data were obtained in a study of OX40 agonist ivuxolimab in advanced cancers. On the study more broadly: The diagnoses of dose-escalation patients were hepatocellular carcinoma, melanoma, renal cell or head and neck cancer.

Clones were sequenced by immunoSEQ multiplex PCR, and TCRdb holds only the in-frame ones, with some missing. Found here are over 40,000 clones, around four fifths of them singletons; the top ten hold around 2.9%. The V gene lost 6 bases and the J gene lost 7 bases, with 19 bases spanning the gap. CDR1 and CDR2 (germline): MDHEN, SYDVKM. CDR3 length equals 15 residues. Sampling times: baseline, cycle 4 day 1, cycle 7 day 1. Study conclusions and caveats: With doses of 0.1-3.0 mg/kg, partial responders showed among the lowest clonal expansion. Determination of antigen specificity was not performed for the expanded peripheral T cells.

The gene calls are TRBV28 and TRBJ1-5, with a weak D call TRBD1 (6 bases). The sequencing here drew on CD4+ or CD8+ T cells sorted from blood, taken in a trial of the OX40 agonist ivuxolimab. The clonotype originates from an adult with an advanced solid tumor such as melanoma, head and neck, liver or kidney cancer. DNA of the CDR3: TGTGCCAGCAGATATACCTGGGGGCGGGGGCAGCCCCAGCATTTT. Its protein product is CASRYTWGRGQPQHF.